The 10 T cell receptor beta chains below all came from one sample that was sequenced in a study of identical twins (TCRdb year 2016). Library generation was performed with 5' RACE. Instrument on record: Illumina HiSeq 2000. Using fastp at Q25 and MiXCR, TCRdb reprocessed the public reads and kept productive beta chains. Entries are consolidated by CDR3 protein sequence, retaining the most common genes and DNA. Counted in this sample were about 20,000 distinct CDR3 sequences; just under 70% of them appeared once. The ten largest clonotypes hold 5% to 7% of the sample. The sample comprised memory (CD45RO+) T cells sorted from blood. The sample's cell subset or site label, in plain terms: CD45RO+ enriched T cells. The receptors originated from a woman between 18 and 29 years old in good health. This table probably holds off-target reads from a library built for another chain.

DNA for the CDR3: TGTGCCAGCAGCTTAGGGGCCGGACAGGGGATGTATGGCTACACCTTC. This translates into CASSLGAGQGMYGYTF. The V gene is TRBV11-1, the J gene TRBJ1-2; 9 positions agree with TRBD1. CDR3 length: 16 residues. The junction had 8 bases not matched to a gene; V was cut back by 1 base and J by 5 bases. Per the germline V gene, CDR1 is SGHAT and CDR2 is FQDESV (reference sequence).

V usage is TRBV5-3 and J usage is TRBJ2-1, with 7 bases fitting TRBD2. TRBV5-3 is flagged as an ORF with uncertain function. V dropped 4 bases and J dropped 10; count of bases not matched to a gene: 17. The CDR3 loop spans 16 amino acids. Written as DNA, the CDR3 is TGTGCCAGAAGCCCCCGGGGGGAGGGACGATTTGGGGAGCAGTTCTTC. Translating it yields CARSPRGEGRFGEQFF.

The table lists this clonotype with a count of one. The chain carries TRBV6-2 or TRBV6-3 and TRBJ1-2, with D perhaps TRBD1 (6 bases). This CDR3 is built from 15 residues. Trimming removed 2 bases at V and 2 bases at J, with 12 bases between. Per the germline V gene, CDR1 is MNHEY and CDR2 is SVGEGT. DNA for the CDR3: TGTGCCAGCAGTTACAAACGGGACAACAACTATGGCTACACCTTC. Translation gives CASSYKRDNNYGYTF.

The chain recombines TRBV20-1 with TRBJ2-7; 7 positions match TRBD1. CDR1 is DFQATT, CDR2 SNEGSKA, per germline (reference sequence). V lost 5 bases to trimming and J lost 3 bases; unmatched junction nucleotides: 4. The CDR3 loop spans 12 amino acids. The CDR3, as DNA: TGCAGTGCTCCCGGGACAGACTACGAGCAGTACTTC. This codes for CSAPGTDYEQYF.

This clonotype was seen only a few times. J is TRBJ2-1 and V is TRBV12-3 or TRBV12-4; D tentatively reads TRBD1 or TRBD2 (5 bases each). The CDR3 loop spans 12 amino acids. The germline V and J ends were trimmed by 4 bases and 14 bases, with 15 bases remaining between them. CDR3 DNA sequence: TGTGCCAGCAGTTCCCTTGGGGGAGTGGAGTTCTTC. As protein: CASSSLGGVEFF.

The CDR3, as DNA: TGCAGTGCTCTTAGCGGGGACCAGTTCTTC. It is translated as CSALSGDQFF. The rearrangement links TRBV20-1 to TRBJ2-1; TRBD2 aligns across 8 bases. The J segment lost 13 bases and the V segment lost 5 bases, leaving 4 bases of the junction unmatched. Germline assignment: CDR1 DFQATT and CDR2 SNEGSKA (reference sequence). The length of the CDR3 is 10 residues.

This clonotype has a handful of counts. The CDR3 loop reads CASSKDGSYNEQFF. CDR3 in DNA: TGTGCCAGCAGTAAAGACGGCTCCTACAATGAGCAGTTCTTC. The chain links TRBV11-3 to TRBJ2-1; D is ambiguous. The V end was cut by 6 bases, the J end by 0 bases, with 9 bases between. The CDR3 contains 14 residues. The germline gives CDR1 SGHNT, CDR2 YENEEA.

The gene calls are TRBV29-1 and TRBJ2-7; D gene ambiguous. Germline CDR1 is SQVTM and CDR2 is ANQGSEA. V was trimmed by 2 bases and J by 3 bases, leaving 14 bases between them. CDR3 length equals 14 residues. The CDR3: CSVERVALFYEQYF. For the CDR3, the DNA is TGCAGCGTTGAAAGGGTTGCCCTGTTCTACGAGCAGTACTTC.

DNA for the CDR3: TGTGCTAGTGGTCCACCAGCGGAGGGGGATGAGCAGTTCTTC. Its translation is CASGPPAEGDEQFF. This chain links TRBV12-5 with TRBJ2-1; D possibly uses TRBD1 or TRBD2 (6 bases each). Germline CDR1 LGHNT, CDR2 FRNRAP. The CDR3 spans 14 residues. V was trimmed by 5 bases and J by 8 bases, leaving 16 bases between them.

The V gene is TRBV4-1, the J gene TRBJ1-5; D ambiguous. Trimming stripped 0 bases from V and 3 bases from J, with 15 bases between. This CDR3 has 17 amino acids. Germline V CDR1 and CDR2: MGHRA, YSYEKL. The CDR3 spells CASSQDRGRGINQPQHF. DNA for the CDR3: TGCGCCAGCAGCCAAGATCGAGGGAGAGGGATCAATCAGCCCCAGCATTTT.